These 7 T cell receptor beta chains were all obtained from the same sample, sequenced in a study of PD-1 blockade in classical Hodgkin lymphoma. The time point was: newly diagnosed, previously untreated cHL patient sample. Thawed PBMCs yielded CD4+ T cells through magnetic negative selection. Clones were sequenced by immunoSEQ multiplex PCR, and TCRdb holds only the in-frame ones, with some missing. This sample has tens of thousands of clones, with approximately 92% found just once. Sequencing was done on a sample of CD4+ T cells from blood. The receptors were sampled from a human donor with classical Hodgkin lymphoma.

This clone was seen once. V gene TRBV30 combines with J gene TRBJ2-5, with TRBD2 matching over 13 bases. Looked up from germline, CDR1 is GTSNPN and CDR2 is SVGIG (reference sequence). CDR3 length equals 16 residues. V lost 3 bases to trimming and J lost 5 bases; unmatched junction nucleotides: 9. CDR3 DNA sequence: TGTGCCTGGAGCTGGTCCGGGACTAGCGGGGCCGAGACCCAGTACTTC. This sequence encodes CAWSWSGTSGAETQYF.

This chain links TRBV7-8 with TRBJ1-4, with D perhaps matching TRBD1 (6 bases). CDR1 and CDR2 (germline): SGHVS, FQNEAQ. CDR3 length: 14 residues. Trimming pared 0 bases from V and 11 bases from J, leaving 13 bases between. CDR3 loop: CASSLAPGVRKLFF. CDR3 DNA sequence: TGTGCCAGCAGCTTAGCGCCAGGGGTACGGAAACTGTTTTTT.

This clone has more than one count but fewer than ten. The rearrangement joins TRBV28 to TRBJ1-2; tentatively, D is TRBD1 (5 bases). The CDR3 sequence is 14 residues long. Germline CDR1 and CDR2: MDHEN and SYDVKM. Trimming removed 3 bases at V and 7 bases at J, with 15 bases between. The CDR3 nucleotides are TGTGCCAGCAGTTTCCCGGACGGGGCGCGTGGCTACACCTTC. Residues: CASSFPDGARGYTF.

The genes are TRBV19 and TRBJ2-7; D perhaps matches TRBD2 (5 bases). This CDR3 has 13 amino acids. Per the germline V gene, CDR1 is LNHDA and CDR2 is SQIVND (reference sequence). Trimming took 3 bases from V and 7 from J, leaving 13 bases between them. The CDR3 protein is CASSIPLAREQYF. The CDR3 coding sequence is TGTGCCAGTAGTATCCCCCTAGCCCGAGAGCAGTACTTC.

In nucleotides, the CDR3 is TGTGCCAGCAGCCTAGGACAGTTTGCAACTAATGAAAAACTGTTTTTT. It codes for CASSLGQFATNEKLFF. This chain joins TRBV9 and TRBJ1-4; weak D call: TRBD1 (6 bases). The CDR3 totals 16 residues. Germline loops: CDR1 SGDLS, CDR2 YYNGEE. Trimming left V 4 bases short and J 0 bases short, with 13 bases between.

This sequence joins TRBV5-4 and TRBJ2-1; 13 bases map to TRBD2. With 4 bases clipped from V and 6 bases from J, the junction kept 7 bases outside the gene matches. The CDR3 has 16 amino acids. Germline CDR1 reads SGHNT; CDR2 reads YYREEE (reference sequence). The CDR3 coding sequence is TGTGCCAGCAGCCTCGGGACTAGCGGGGTTCTCAATGAGCAGTTCTTC. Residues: CASSLGTSGVLNEQFF.

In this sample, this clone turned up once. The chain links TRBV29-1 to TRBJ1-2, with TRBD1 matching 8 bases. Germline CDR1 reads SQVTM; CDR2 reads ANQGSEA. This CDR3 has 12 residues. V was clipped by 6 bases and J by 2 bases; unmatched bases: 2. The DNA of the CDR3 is TGCAGCGTGACAGGGGAGAACTATGGCTACACCTTC. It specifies CSVTGENYGYTF.